This entry lists 6 T cell receptor beta chains sequenced from one sample in a study of CD8 T cells in Susac syndrome. Reverse transcription of roughly 0.45 to 1 ug RNA was performed with random hexamers. TCRdb passed the immunoSEQ multiplex PCR reads through MiXCR, listing each CDR3 protein once. The table includes hundreds of thousands of distinct CDR3 sequences, around 90% detected once. Specimen: CD8+ T cells from PBMCs. Every receptor here comes from a human donor with multiple sclerosis.

Only one count was recorded for this clonotype. J is TRBJ1-1 and V is TRBV5-1; the D is unclear. CDR3 size: 14 residues. Per germline, CDR1 SGHRS and CDR2 YFSETQ. V lost 2 bases to trimming and J lost 7 bases, with 15 bases between them. Here the CDR3 reads CASSFGSDRGEAFF. In nucleotides, the CDR3 is TGCGCCAGCAGCTTTGGGTCGGACCGGGGTGAAGCTTTCTTT.

V gene TRBV4-1 combines with J gene TRBJ2-3; D not certain. The CDR3 has 14 amino acids. Germline V gene data show CDR1 as MGHRA and CDR2 as YSYEKL. V lost 6 bases and J lost 2, with 12 bases in between. The CDR3 nucleotides are TGCGCCAGCAGTCCGACGACCCTCACAGATACGCAGTATTTT. Protein sequence: CASSPTTLTDTQYF.

In DNA, the CDR3 is TGTGCCAGCAGCCCGCGGGGACTAGCTATTTCCTACAATGAGCAGTTCTTC. Translation gives CASSPRGLAISYNEQFF. This sequence joins TRBV7-2 and TRBJ2-1, with 9 positions matching TRBD2. The CDR3 is 17 amino acids. In germline, CDR1 is SGHTA, CDR2 FQGNSA. Germline trimming cut 5 bases from V and 1 base from J; bases unmatched to any gene: 9.

This clonotype occurred once. The chain combines TRBV27 with TRBJ2-1; 8 bases fit TRBD2. This CDR3 spans 15 amino acids. The germline V gene has CDR1 MNHEY and CDR2 SMNVEV (reference sequence). With 3 bases clipped from V and 8 bases from J, the junction kept 9 bases outside the gene matches. CDR3 DNA: TGTGCCAGCAGTTTGGATAGCGGGGTAGTCGATGAGCAGTTCTTC. It is translated as CASSLDSGVVDEQFF.

CDR3 nucleotide sequence: TGTGCCAGCAGCCCTCTAGTAGATGAGCAGTTCTTC. Protein: CASSPLVDEQFF. The chain couples TRBV12-3 or TRBV12-4 to TRBJ2-1; no definite D call. This CDR3 region has 12 residues. V was pared by 6 bases and J by 8 bases, with 11 bases between.

The V and J genes are TRBV27 and TRBJ2-7; no firm D call. From germline, CDR1 is MNHEY and CDR2 SMNVEV (reference sequence). Deletions cut 6 bases from V and 3 bases from J, with 15 bases between. This CDR3 comprises 14 residues. The CDR3 sequence is CASSPSRSVYEQYF. The CDR3 bases are TGTGCCAGCAGCCCCTCGCGGAGCGTCTACGAGCAGTACTTC.